This T cell receptor (beta chain) was sequenced during a study of early T cells in non-severe SARS-CoV-2 infection. This clonotype was seen many times. TCRdb ran MiXCR on the 5' RACE reads and lists one entry per CDR3 protein. The table has approximately 50,000 distinct CDR3 sequences, about 10% seen once. Sequencing was carried out using whole blood. The sequence derives from an adult who was a healthcare worker with PCR-confirmed SARS-CoV-2 infection or an uninfected control (not recorded which).

DNA of the CDR3: TGCAGTGCTATCAGGACAGTCCAAGAGACCCAGTACTTC. Protein product: CSAIRTVQETQYF. This chain joins TRBV20-1 and TRBJ2-5; TRBD1 is a possible D gene (6 bases). V gave up 4 bases and J gave up 1 base, with 10 bases separating them. Germline values: CDR1 DFQATT, CDR2 SNEGSKA (reference sequence). The CDR3 sequence is 13 residues long.